This T cell receptor beta chain came from a study of CD8 T cells in Susac syndrome. The CDR3 sequence is 14 residues long. Germline assignment: CDR1 SGHTA and CDR2 FQGNSA. V gave up 5 bases and J gave up 6 bases, with 14 bases separating them. Reverse transcription of roughly 0.45 to 1 ug RNA used random hexamers. Multiplex immunoSEQ PCR targeted 54 Vbeta and 13 Jbeta TCR beta segments. Via MiXCR, TCRdb re-called the immunoSEQ multiplex PCR reads, giving one row per CDR3 protein. The sample shows approximately 200,000 distinct CDR3 sequences, just under 95% of them seen only once. The study sequenced TCR beta in blood CD8+ and CD4+ T cells. TEMRA cells were FACS-enriched and CD8+ and CD4+ T cells negatively isolated.

The TCR sequence derives from a human donor with multiple sclerosis. The chain links TRBV7-2 to TRBJ2-1; the D gene is possibly TRBD1 (6 bases). The sequenced sample was CD4+ T cells from PBMCs. CDR3: CASSQNTGPNEQFF. Here the CDR3 DNA reads TGTGCCAGCAGCCAAAATACAGGGCCCAATGAGCAGTTCTTC.